This T cell receptor (beta chain) is drawn from a study of read filtering for tumor transcriptome and immune sequencing. The length of the CDR3 is 19 residues. V dropped 0 bases and J dropped 0; count of bases not matched to a gene: 7. CDR1 and CDR2 from the germline V gene are LGHNA and YSLEER. From 300 to 450 ng of RNA, a library with molecular barcoded alpha/delta and beta/gamma adaptors was made. Each CDR3 protein is one row after TCRdb ran MiXCR on the reads. The table has tens of thousands of distinct CDR3 sequences, approximately 12% seen once; the top ten hold approximately 15%. This clonotype was recorded many times.

V usage is TRBV4-3 and J usage is TRBJ2-1; 11 bases agree with TRBD2. This receptor was identified in a donor aged 40 or over with multiple myeloma. Sequenced sample: a population of CD138-negative cells sorted from bone marrow. The CDR3 region has the DNA TGCGCCAGCAGCCAAGATTGGACTAGCGGGTCAACCTCCTACAATGAGCAGTTCTTC. Protein product: CASSQDWTSGSTSYNEQFF.